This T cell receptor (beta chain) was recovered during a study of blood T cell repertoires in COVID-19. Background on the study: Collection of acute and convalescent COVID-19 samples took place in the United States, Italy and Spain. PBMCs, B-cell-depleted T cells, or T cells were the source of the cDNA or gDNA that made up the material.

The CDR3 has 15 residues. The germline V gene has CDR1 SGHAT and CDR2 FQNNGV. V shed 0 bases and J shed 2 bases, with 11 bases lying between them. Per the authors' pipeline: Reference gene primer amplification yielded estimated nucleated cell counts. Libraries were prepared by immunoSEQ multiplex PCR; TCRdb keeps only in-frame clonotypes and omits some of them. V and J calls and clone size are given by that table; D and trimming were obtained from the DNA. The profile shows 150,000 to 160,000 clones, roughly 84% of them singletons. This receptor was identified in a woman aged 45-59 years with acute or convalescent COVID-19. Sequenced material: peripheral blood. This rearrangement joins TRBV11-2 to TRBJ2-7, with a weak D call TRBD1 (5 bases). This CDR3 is CASSLDLVGAYEQYF. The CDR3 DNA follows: TGTGCCAGCAGCTTAGATCTGGTAGGGGCCTACGAGCAGTACTTC.